Each of the 32 T cell receptor beta chains below was sequenced from the same sample in a study of blood T cell repertoires in COVID-19. Data came from immunoSEQ multiplex PCR; TCRdb stores just in-frame clones and leaves some out. The table shows roughly 53,000 clones, with around nine tenths occurring only once. Sample: peripheral blood. The receptors were sampled from a human donor in a cohort sampled during active COVID-19.

The V gene is TRBV11-2, the J gene TRBJ2-2; a weak D match, TRBD2 (6 bases). The V gene lost 2 bases and the J gene lost 4 bases, with 11 bases spanning the gap. CDR1 and CDR2 (germline): SGHAT, FQNNGV. The CDR3 covers 15 residues. CDR3 amino acids: CASSLSSAATGELFF. In DNA, the CDR3 is TGTGCCAGCAGCTTATCTAGCGCGGCCACCGGGGAGCTGTTTTTT.

The rearrangement links TRBV5-5 to TRBJ1-3; TRBD1 is a possible D gene (5 bases). Trimming removed 0 bases at V and 8 bases at J, with 12 bases between. The germline V gene has CDR1 SGHKS and CDR2 YYEKEE (reference sequence). The CDR3 consists of 14 residues. Written as DNA, the CDR3 is TGTGCCAGCAGCTTGGCGGCAGGGAAGGACACCATATATTTT. Its protein product is CASSLAAGKDTIYF. Using reference TRBV5-5 and TRBJ1-3 for the parts outside the CDR3, the full variable domain is DAGVTQSPTHLIKTRGQQVTLRCSPISGHKSVSWYQQVLGQGPQFIFQYYEKEERGRGNFPDRFSARQFPNYSSELNVNALLLGDSALYLCASSLAAGKDTIYFGEGSWLTVV.

This clone has only one observation. The V call is TRBV27, the J call TRBJ2-3, with D possibly TRBD2 on 6 matching bases. V was cut by 3 bases and J by 6 bases, with 10 bases left in between. The CDR3 consists of 13 residues. Germline assignment: CDR1 MNHEY and CDR2 SMNVEV (reference sequence). This CDR3 is CASSFGSWDTQYF. The CDR3 bases are TGTGCCAGCAGTTTCGGGAGTTGGGATACGCAGTATTTT.

The genes are TRBV5-1 and TRBJ1-6, with 8 bases that match TRBD1. J was trimmed by 7 bases and V by 2 bases; bases with no gene match: 5. The CDR3 length is 15 residues. CDR1 is SGHRS, CDR2 YFSETQ, per germline. The DNA for the CDR3 is TGCGCCAGCAGCTTCGGACAGGGCCGCAATTCACCCCTCCACTTT. Amino acids: CASSFGQGRNSPLHF. Looking up the rest from reference TRBV5-1 and TRBJ1-6 gives the full variable domain: KAGVTQTPRYLIKTRGQQVTLSCSPISGHRSVSWYQQTPGQGLQFLFEYFSETQRNKGNFPGRFSGRQFSNSRSEMNVSTLELGDSALYLCASSFGQGRNSPLHFGNGTRLTVT.

CDR3 coding DNA: TGTGCCAGCAGTGAAAGGTTGGAGGGTTTCGTAAGCAATCAGCCCCAGCATTTT. Amino acids: CASSERLEGFVSNQPQHF. J is TRBJ1-5 and V is TRBV6-1; D unresolved. This CDR3 is 18 amino acids long. Germline values: CDR1 MNHNS, CDR2 SASEGT. V lost 2 bases to trimming and J lost 1 base, with 18 bases between them.

The rearrangement joins TRBV4-3 to TRBJ1-4, with TRBD1 matching over 9 bases. Germline trimming cut 3 bases from V and 7 bases from J; bases unmatched to any gene: 6. The germline CDR1 and CDR2 sequences are LGHNA and YSLEER. The length of the CDR3 is 15 residues. CDR3 protein: CASSHGTGSTEKLFF. CDR3 bases: TGCGCCAGCAGCCACGGGACAGGGTCAACTGAAAAACTGTTTTTT.

The chain couples TRBV5-4 to TRBJ2-2; D is possibly TRBD1 (6 bases). CDR3 length equals 17 residues. Trimming cost V 0 bases and J 1 base, with 13 bases left between them. Germline values: CDR1 SGHNT, CDR2 YYREEE (reference sequence). The DNA of the CDR3 is TGTGCCAGCAGCTTGGAGCCAGGACAGATGAACACCGGGGAGCTGTTTTTT. Amino acids: CASSLEPGQMNTGELFF.

The chain employs TRBV3-1 (or the pseudogene TRBV3-2) and TRBJ2-5, with a tentative D call TRBD1 (6 bases). Germline V gene data show CDR1 as LGHDT and CDR2 as YNNKEL (reference sequence). V was clipped by 4 bases and J by 0 bases, with 24 bases between them. There are 19 residues in the CDR3. As DNA, the CDR3 is TGTGCCAGCAGCCCCCACAACGACCGAGGACAGCTATACCAAGAGACCCAGTACTTC. Protein: CASSPHNDRGQLYQETQYF.

This sequence joins TRBV6-2 or TRBV6-3 and TRBJ1-5, with 9 bases lining up with TRBD1. This CDR3 has 14 amino acids. After removal of 2 bases from V and 7 bases from J, the junction contained 3 bases not matched to a gene. In germline, CDR1 is MNHEY, CDR2 SVGEGT. CDR3 loop: CASSYPTGGQPQHF. The CDR3 DNA follows: TGTGCCAGCAGTTACCCGACAGGGGGACAGCCCCAGCATTTT.

This chain links TRBV24-1 with TRBJ2-3; D is perhaps TRBD1 (6 bases). From germline, CDR1 is KGHDR and CDR2 SFDVKD. The CDR3 covers 15 residues. V lost 5 bases and J 3 bases, leaving 14 bases between the germline ends. CDR3 coding DNA: TGTGCCACCAGTGGGTCGGGACAAGTGACAGATACGCAGTATTTT. Protein sequence: CATSGSGQVTDTQYF.

The chain couples TRBV19 to TRBJ1-3, with TRBD1 matching 7 bases. Germline V lookup: CDR1 LNHDA, CDR2 SQIVND (reference sequence). The junction had 12 bases not matched to a gene; V was cut back by 6 bases and J by 10 bases. This CDR3 contains 14 residues. The CDR3 reads CASRKQGNQFTIYF. CDR3 DNA: TGTGCCAGTAGGAAACAGGGGAATCAATTTACCATATATTTT.

The V and J genes are TRBV19 and TRBJ2-2; maybe TRBD1 (7 bases). This CDR3 is 15 amino acids long. V was cut by 7 bases and J by 3 bases, with 15 bases left in between. Germline CDR1 is LNHDA and CDR2 is SQIVND (reference sequence). The CDR3 region has the DNA TGTGCCAGTAAACGAGGCAGGGGGGACACCGGGGAGCTGTTTTTT. Its translation is CASKRGRGDTGELFF. The full variable domain, completed using reference TRBV19 and TRBJ2-2, is DGGITQSPKYLFRKEGQNVTLSCEQNLNHDAMYWYRQDPGQGLRLIYYSQIVNDFQKGDIAEGYSVSREKKESFPLTVTSAQKNPTAFYLCASKRGRGDTGELFFGEGSRLTVL.

Remarks on this clone: The junction departs from germline at one end; a sequencing error may be responsible. The V gene is TRBV25-1, the J gene TRBJ2-7; D remains unclear. Per the germline V gene, CDR1 is MGHDK and CDR2 is SYGVNS. The CDR3 covers 16 residues. In nucleotides, the CDR3 is TGTGCCAGCAGTGAATACAGGCAATTAACACCCCCCCAGTATCACTTC. It codes for CASSEYRQLTPPQYHF.

This clone was seen only a few times. The chain links TRBV6-5 to TRBJ1-3, with D unresolved. The V end was cut by 4 bases, the J end by 1 base, with 8 bases between. The CDR3 contains 14 residues. Germline CDR1 and CDR2: MNHEY and SVGAGI. The CDR3 sequence is CASSSGFSGNTIYF. The CDR3 coding sequence is TGTGCCAGCAGTTCAGGATTTTCTGGAAACACCATATATTTT.

V is TRBV20-1 and J is TRBJ1-4; no clear D gene. CDR3 size: 16 residues. CDR1 DFQATT and CDR2 SNEGSKA come from the germline V gene (reference sequence). The V and J ends lost 3 bases and 1 base respectively, with 15 bases between them. The CDR3 reads CSASSVAGRTNEKLFF. The CDR3 region has the DNA TGCAGTGCTAGTTCAGTTGCGGGGAGAACTAATGAAAAACTGTTTTTT.

The rearrangement joins TRBV5-4 to TRBJ2-1, with D perhaps TRBD2 (6 bases). The CDR3 is made up of 15 amino acids. Deletions cut 6 bases from V and 1 base from J, with 14 bases between. CDR1 is SGHNT, CDR2 YYREEE, per germline (reference sequence). CDR3 region: CASMDGSLSYNEQFF. The CDR3 region has the DNA TGTGCCAGCATGGACGGGAGCCTTTCCTACAATGAGCAGTTCTTC.

The chain has TRBV19 and TRBJ2-5, with D maybe TRBD1 (5 bases). With 5 bases removed from V and 1 base from J, the gap between germline ends came to 11 bases. CDR1 LNHDA and CDR2 SQIVND come from the germline V gene (reference sequence). The CDR3 runs to 14 residues. The CDR3 loop is CASSFRTSQETQYF. The CDR3 coding sequence is TGTGCCAGTAGTTTTCGGACATCCCAAGAGACCCAGTACTTC.

V and J are TRBV11-2 and TRBJ2-7, with TRBD2 matching 8 bases. CDR3 length: 14 residues. V was clipped by 5 bases and J by 6 bases; unmatched bases: 9. CDR1 and CDR2 (germline): SGHAT, FQNNGV. The CDR3 DNA reads as TGTGCCAGCAGCCCCGGGACTAGATCCCTCGAGCAGTACGTC. This translates into CASSPGTRSLEQYV.

V is TRBV7-9 and J is TRBJ1-6; the match to TRBD1 covers 9 bases. The length of the CDR3 is 18 residues. The V gene's germline CDR1 is SEHNR and CDR2 FQNEAQ (reference sequence). V dropped 1 base and J dropped 10; count of bases not matched to a gene: 14. The chain's CDR3 is CASSLVSRQGGIESPLHF. In nucleotides, the CDR3 is TGTGCCAGCAGCTTAGTCTCTCGACAGGGGGGGATAGAATCACCCCTCCACTTT.

The chain joins TRBV30 to TRBJ2-3; maybe TRBD1 (5 bases). This CDR3 contains 14 residues. The germline V and J ends were trimmed by 3 bases and 2 bases, with 12 bases remaining between them. Germline-derived CDR1 and CDR2 are GTSNPN and SVGIG (reference sequence). This chain's CDR3 is CAWRMQGPTDTQYF. The CDR3 bases are TGTGCCTGGAGAATGCAGGGCCCCACAGATACGCAGTATTTT.

The chain employs TRBV30 and TRBJ2-5; TRBD2 is a possible D gene (6 bases). The CDR3 has 12 residues. V shed 6 bases and J shed 4 bases, with 12 bases lying between them. Germline V gives CDR1 GTSNPN, CDR2 SVGIG (reference sequence). CDR3 bases: TGTGCCTGTCAAAGGGGAGGAGAGACCCAGTACTTC. This sequence encodes CACQRGGETQYF.

The chain couples TRBV19 to TRBJ1-2; D is uncertain. CDR1 LNHDA and CDR2 SQIVND come from the germline V gene (reference sequence). The CDR3 covers 13 residues. Trimming left V 5 bases short and J 8 bases short, with 15 bases between. CDR3 coding DNA: TGTGCCAGTAGTTGGCAGCCGGCGGCCGGCTACACCTTC. It encodes CASSWQPAAGYTF. The entire variable domain, with the rest obtained from reference TRBV19 and TRBJ1-2, is as follows: DGGITQSPKYLFRKEGQNVTLSCEQNLNHDAMYWYRQDPGQGLRLIYYSQIVNDFQKGDIAEGYSVSREKKESFPLTVTSAQKNPTAFYLCASSWQPAAGYTFGSGTRLTVV.

The gene calls are TRBV29-1 and TRBJ2-3; D is perhaps TRBD1 (6 bases). Germline CDR1 is SQVTM and CDR2 is ANQGSEA. The CDR3 is 15 amino acids. Between the trimmed V and J ends, which lost 4 bases and 5 bases, there was a span of 19 bases. The CDR3 DNA follows: TGCAGCGTTGCTCAGGGGTCGGGGCTTCAAGATACGCAGTATTTT. It encodes CSVAQGSGLQDTQYF.

This sequence joins TRBV2 and TRBJ2-1, with 9 positions matching TRBD1. V gave up 4 bases and J gave up 6 bases; unmatched junction bases: 1. The CDR3 runs 13 residues. Germline V gene sequence: CDR1 SNHLY, CDR2 FYNNEI. CDR3 nucleotide sequence: TGTGCCAGCAGTGGGACAGGGGCCAATGAGCAGTTCTTC. It is translated as CASSGTGANEQFF.

The chain combines TRBV19 with TRBJ2-2, with TRBD1 identical over 7 bases. Per germline, CDR1 LNHDA and CDR2 SQIVND (reference sequence). Trimming cost V 5 bases and J 7 bases; bases outside gene matches: 7. The CDR3 extends over 14 amino acids. The chain's CDR3 is CASSVRQGNGELFF. In nucleotides, the CDR3 is TGTGCCAGTAGTGTTCGACAGGGTAACGGGGAGCTGTTTTTT.

V and J are TRBV2 and TRBJ2-7; D possibly corresponds to TRBD2 (6 bases). The CDR3 length is 13 residues. V was cut by 7 bases and J by 3 bases, with 13 bases left in between. CDR1 SNHLY and CDR2 FYNNEI come from the germline V gene. CDR3 amino acids: CASNTRLDYEQYF. CDR3 bases: TGTGCCAGCAATACGAGACTAGACTACGAGCAGTACTTC.

This clone was found once. The chain carries TRBV4-1 and TRBJ2-1, with D maybe TRBD2 (7 bases). CDR1 and CDR2 (germline): MGHRA, YSYEKL. V was trimmed by 6 bases and J by 0 bases, leaving 27 bases between them. The CDR3 extends over 20 amino acids. CDR3 region: CASSRGASVGGASSYNEQFF. CDR3 DNA: TGCGCCAGCAGTCGAGGCGCGTCGGTGGGGGGGGCAAGCTCCTACAATGAGCAGTTCTTC.

The table lists this clone with a few counts. This same CDR3 is encoded by further DNA sequences in the sample. The chain has TRBV3-1 (or the pseudogene TRBV3-2) and TRBJ1-6; tentatively, D is TRBD1 (6 bases). V gave up 5 bases and J gave up 6 bases, with 11 bases separating them. This CDR3 region has 14 residues. From germline, CDR1 is LGHDT and CDR2 YNNKEL (reference sequence). The CDR3 nucleotides are TGTGCCAGCAGCAGACGGACAGCTAATTCACCCCTCCACTTT. Translation gives CASSRRTANSPLHF.

V usage is TRBV5-6 and J usage is TRBJ2-3, with D perhaps TRBD2 (5 bases). The length of the CDR3 is 15 residues. Looked up from germline, CDR1 is SGHDT and CDR2 is YYEEEE. Trimming cost V 2 bases and J 3 bases, with 13 bases left between them. The CDR3 reads CASSFRGDGTDTQYF. Here the CDR3 DNA reads TGTGCCAGCAGCTTTCGGGGAGACGGAACAGATACGCAGTATTTT.

The J gene is TRBJ1-2, the V gene TRBV2; 10 nucleotides line up with TRBD1. With 6 bases clipped from V and 0 bases from J, the junction kept 10 bases outside the gene matches. The CDR3 totals 17 residues. The germline V gene encodes CDR1 SNHLY and CDR2 FYNNEI. CDR3 residues: CASRATGGPISNYGYTF. CDR3 in DNA: TGTGCCAGCAGAGCGACAGGGGGCCCTATTTCTAACTATGGCTACACCTTC.

The genes are TRBV5-4 and TRBJ2-7, with 7 nucleotides matching TRBD1. The CDR3 has 12 residues. The germline gives CDR1 SGHNT, CDR2 YYREEE (reference sequence). With V trimmed by 4 bases and J by 5 bases, 3 bases remained unmatched. CDR3 sequence: CASSPTGHEQYF. In nucleotides, the CDR3 is TGTGCCAGCAGCCCGACAGGGCACGAGCAGTACTTC.

The chain uses TRBV27 and TRBJ2-1, with TRBD2 matching over 7 bases. V shed 3 bases and J 4 bases; nucleotides not matched to a gene: 0. The CDR3 extends over 13 amino acids. In germline, CDR1 is MNHEY, CDR2 SMNVEV (reference sequence). CDR3 nucleotides: TGTGCCAGCAGTTTGGGGGGGTACAATGAGCAGTTCTTC. This translates into CASSLGGYNEQFF.